This entry lists 28 T cell receptor beta chains sequenced from one sample in a study of technical replicates of blood from a handful of donors. The table came from immunoSEQ multiplex PCR; TCRdb's copy has only in-frame clones and leaves some out. The table records roughly 80,000 clones, more than 85% of them present only once. What was sequenced was T cells isolated from PBMCs. Every receptor here comes from a human donor in good health.

This sequence joins TRBV7-3 and TRBJ2-3; possible D gene TRBD2, 6 bases. The V gene lost 1 base and the J gene lost 0 bases, with 11 bases spanning the gap. From germline, CDR1 is SGHTA and CDR2 FQGTGA. This CDR3 contains 16 residues. The CDR3 reads CASSLSIAGSTDTQYF. CDR3 coding DNA: TGTGCCAGCAGCTTAAGTATCGCGGGAAGCACAGATACGCAGTATTTT.

CDR3 DNA: TGTGCCAGCAGCTTAAAGGGGCTGAACACTGAAGCTTTCTTT. This translates into CASSLKGLNTEAFF. This chain links TRBV7-3 with TRBJ1-1; weak D call: TRBD1 (5 bases). V was shortened by 1 base and J by 0 bases, with 6 bases between the two germline ends. CDR3 length equals 14 residues. Per the germline V gene, CDR1 is SGHTA and CDR2 is FQGTGA. Supplemented by reference TRBV7-3 and TRBJ1-1, the full variable domain reads GAGVSQTPSNKVTEKGKYVELRCDPISGHTALYWYRQSLGQGPEFLIYFQGTGAADDSGLPNDRFFAVRPEGSVSTLKIQRTERGDSAVYLCASSLKGLNTEAFFGQGTRLTVV.

This chain joins TRBV2 and TRBJ2-3; 14 bases match TRBD2. Germline loops: CDR1 SNHLY, CDR2 FYNNEI. The CDR3 spans 15 residues. With 7 bases clipped from V and 3 bases from J, the junction kept 3 bases outside the gene matches. CDR3 in DNA: TGTGCCAGCATTAGACTAGCGGGAGGGACAGATACGCAGTATTTT. Protein sequence: CASIRLAGGTDTQYF.

This chain connects TRBV5-6 to TRBJ1-3; 7 bases match TRBD1. The CDR3 is 15 residues long. The trim removed 0 bases at V and 2 bases at J, leaving 2 bases unmatched. The V gene's germline CDR1 is SGHDT and CDR2 YYEEEE. The CDR3 DNA is TGTGCCAGCAGCTTGGGAACAGGGGCTGGAAACACCATATATTTT. Translation gives CASSLGTGAGNTIYF.

The rearrangement joins TRBV19 to TRBJ2-1; 7 bases are shared with TRBD1. V lost 5 bases to trimming and J lost 14 bases; unmatched junction nucleotides: 6. The CDR3 loop spans 11 amino acids. The germline V gene has CDR1 LNHDA and CDR2 SQIVND (reference sequence). The CDR3 spells CASSLGTEKFF. CDR3 bases: TGTGCCAGTAGTCTAGGGACAGAAAAGTTCTTC.

The chain is built from TRBV18 and TRBJ2-1, with TRBD1 identical over 8 bases. Germline loops: CDR1 KGHSH, CDR2 LQKENI. The CDR3 contains 16 residues. V lost 4 bases to trimming and J lost 9 bases; unmatched junction nucleotides: 14. CDR3 amino acids: CASSRQGQVILGEQFF. CDR3 DNA sequence: TGTGCCAGCTCACGACAGGGACAGGTTATCTTGGGTGAGCAGTTCTTC.

V usage is TRBV7-9 and J usage is TRBJ1-1, with D possibly matching TRBD1 (6 bases). The CDR3 length is 14 residues. Between the trimmed V and J ends, which lost 0 bases and 1 base, there was a span of 6 bases. Germline CDR1 is SEHNR and CDR2 is FQNEAQ (reference sequence). CDR3 sequence (DNA): TGTGCCAGCAGCTTAGCGGGGGCGAACACTGAAGCTTTCTTT. The encoded protein is CASSLAGANTEAFF.

This clone showed up just a few times. The chain carries TRBV6-5 and TRBJ2-1; 8 bases map to TRBD2. Germline lookup yields CDR1 MNHEY and CDR2 SVGAGI. V lost 7 bases to trimming and J lost 6 bases; unmatched junction nucleotides: 5. This CDR3 region has 13 residues. The CDR3: CASTYAGGNEQFF. The CDR3 coding sequence is TGTGCCAGCACCTATGCGGGGGGCAATGAGCAGTTCTTC.

The chain has TRBV14 and TRBJ2-7, with unresolved D. The CDR3 has 13 residues. V dropped 6 bases and J dropped 3 bases, with 12 bases sitting between them. CDR1 and CDR2 from the germline V gene are SGHDN and FVKESK. The CDR3 sequence is CASRRRSGYEQYF. The CDR3 DNA reads as TGTGCCAGCAGACGACGCTCAGGCTACGAGCAGTACTTC.

The chain combines TRBV5-5 with TRBJ2-7; 8 nucleotides agree with TRBD1. Germline lookup yields CDR1 SGHKS and CDR2 YYEKEE (reference sequence). There are 14 residues in the CDR3. After removal of 1 base from V and 4 bases from J, the junction contained 4 bases not matched to a gene. CDR3 in amino acids: CASSLRTGIYEQYF. The CDR3, as DNA: TGTGCCAGCAGCTTGAGGACAGGGATTTACGAGCAGTACTTC.

This clone was found once. V and J are TRBV7-9 and TRBJ2-7, with a possible D match to TRBD2 (5 bases). The CDR3 length is 13 residues. V was cut by 3 bases and J by 7 bases, with 13 bases left in between. CDR1 is SEHNR and CDR2 is FQNEAQ in the germline V gene (reference sequence). Written as DNA, the CDR3 is TGTGCCAGCAGCTTTGTGGGGAGCGAGGAGCAGTACTTC. Translating gives CASSFVGSEEQYF.

This clone was seen only a few times. The J gene is TRBJ1-1, the V gene TRBV29-1, with D possibly TRBD1 on 6 matching bases. Germline loops: CDR1 SQVTM, CDR2 ANQGSEA. CDR3 length equals 12 residues. Trimming shortened V by 8 bases and J by 4 bases, and 14 bases separated the two germline ends. CDR3 amino acids: CSTGQSGTEAFF. The CDR3 DNA reads TGCAGCACAGGACAGTCAGGCACTGAAGCTTTCTTT.

The CDR3 region is CASSGSGGDEQFF. In nucleotides, the CDR3 is TGTGCCAGCAGTGGGTCCGGGGGAGACGAGCAGTTCTTC. The rearrangement links TRBV2 to TRBJ2-1; maybe TRBD2 (6 bases). V lost 4 bases to trimming and J lost 10 bases, with 14 bases between them. The germline CDR1 and CDR2 sequences are SNHLY and FYNNEI. The CDR3 runs to 13 residues.

CDR3 region: CASKREWTQYF. Here the CDR3 DNA reads TGTGCCAGCAAGCGGGAGTGGACCCAGTACTTC. The V gene is TRBV6-5, the J gene TRBJ2-5, with 8 positions matching TRBD2. This CDR3 is 11 amino acids long. Germline CDR1 is MNHEY and CDR2 is SVGAGI. The V gene end was trimmed by 7 bases and the J gene end by 7 bases; junction bases not matched to a gene: 2.

The chain recombines TRBV6-1 with TRBJ2-7; the match to TRBD2 covers 10 bases. Trimming at V came to 6 bases and at J to 0 bases, leaving 5 bases not matched to a gene. Germline assignment: CDR1 MNHNS and CDR2 SASEGT. This CDR3 has 15 residues. CDR3 sequence reads: CASRVASGSSYEQYF. DNA for the CDR3: TGTGCCAGCAGGGTAGCTAGCGGGAGCTCCTACGAGCAGTACTTC.

The gene calls are TRBV27 and TRBJ2-2; D possibly corresponds to TRBD1 (6 bases). The CDR3 is 13 amino acids. CDR1 is MNHEY and CDR2 is SMNVEV in the germline V gene (reference sequence). The V end lost 7 bases, the J end lost 7 bases, and 13 bases lay between the germline ends. In DNA, the CDR3 is TGTGCCAGCACCCCAGGGGTGGGCGGGGAGCTGTTTTTT. This encodes CASTPGVGGELFF.

This sequence joins TRBV27 and TRBJ2-7; 8 bases match TRBD1. CDR1 and CDR2 (germline): MNHEY, SMNVEV (reference sequence). This CDR3 is 13 amino acids long. The J segment lost 4 bases and the V segment lost 5 bases, leaving 4 bases of the junction unmatched. The CDR3 DNA is TGTGCCAGCAGTCACAGGGGGATATACGAGCAGTACTTC. Its protein is CASSHRGIYEQYF.

The table lists this clone with a count of one. The chain joins TRBV11-3 to TRBJ1-1; 8 bases agree with TRBD1. Germline-derived CDR1 and CDR2 are SGHNT and YENEEA. This CDR3 spans 15 amino acids. The trim removed 1 base at V and 5 bases at J, leaving 6 bases unmatched. The CDR3 DNA reads as TGTGCCAGCAGCTTAGCCGCAGGGGGCGAAACTGAAGCTTTCTTT. Its protein product is CASSLAAGGETEAFF. Together with reference TRBV11-3 and TRBJ1-1, the CDR3 gives the full variable domain: EAGVVQSPRYKIIEKKQPVAFWCNPISGHNTLYWYLQNLGQGPELLIRYENEEAVDDSQLPKDRFSAERLKGVDSTLKIQPAELGDSAVYLCASSLAAGGETEAFFGQGTRLTVV.

The gene calls are TRBV7-6 and TRBJ2-7; unclear D gene. The V gene lost 4 bases and the J gene lost 1 base, with 8 bases spanning the gap. The length of the CDR3 is 13 residues. Germline V gene lookup returns CDR1 SGHVS and CDR2 FNYEAQ. In DNA, the CDR3 is TGTGCCAGCAGCTCGAGTGAGTCCTACGAGCAGTACTTC. Translation: CASSSSESYEQYF.

The chain's CDR3 is CASSERDRLYGYTF. As DNA, the CDR3 is TGTGCCAGCAGCGAGAGGGACAGACTCTATGGCTACACCTTC. The chain combines TRBV9 with TRBJ1-2; 7 bases are shared with TRBD1. There are 14 residues in the CDR3. Trimming cost V 3 bases and J 4 bases; bases outside gene matches: 6. Germline CDR1 and CDR2: SGDLS and YYNGEE. Combining the CDR3 with reference TRBV9 and TRBJ1-2 gives the whole variable domain DSGVTQTPKHLITATGQRVTLRCSPRSGDLSVYWYQQSLDQGLQFLIQYYNGEERAKGNILERFSAQQFPDLHSELNLSSLELGDSALYFCASSERDRLYGYTFGSGTRLTVV.

The V and J genes are TRBV5-1 and TRBJ2-7; a weak D match, TRBD1 (6 bases). Looked up from germline, CDR1 is SGHRS and CDR2 is YFSETQ. This CDR3 region has 14 residues. Trimming removed 4 bases from V and 7 bases from J, with 18 bases in between. DNA for the CDR3: TGCGCCAGCAGCCCCGGGACATTTTTCGGGGAGCAGTACTTC. This encodes CASSPGTFFGEQYF. The variable domain in full, with the rest retrieved from reference TRBV5-1 and TRBJ2-7, is KAGVTQTPRYLIKTRGQQVTLSCSPISGHRSVSWYQQTPGQGLQFLFEYFSETQRNKGNFPGRFSGRQFSNSRSEMNVSTLELGDSALYLCASSPGTFFGEQYFGPGTRLTVT.

The rearrangement links TRBV7-9 to TRBJ1-4; 8 bases are a match to TRBD1. With 1 base clipped from V and 8 bases from J, the junction kept 9 bases outside the gene matches. This CDR3 contains 16 residues. Per germline, CDR1 SEHNR and CDR2 FQNEAQ (reference sequence). The CDR3 here is CASSLGGAGGREKLFF. CDR3 DNA sequence: TGTGCCAGCAGCTTAGGAGGTGCAGGGGGCAGGGAAAAACTGTTTTTT. The entire variable domain, with the rest obtained from reference TRBV7-9 and TRBJ1-4, is as follows: DTGVSQNPRHKITKRGQNVTFRCDPISEHNRLYWYRQTLGQGPEFLTYFQNEAQLEKSRLLSDRFSAERPKGSFSTLEIQRTEQGDSAMYLCASSLGGAGGREKLFFGSGTQLSVL.

CDR3 bases: TGTGCCAGCAGCTCTAAGTCGGGGGAAACTGAAGCTTTCTTT. Encoded protein: CASSSKSGETEAFF. The chain uses TRBV9 and TRBJ1-1; the D gene is possibly TRBD1 (5 bases). CDR1 is SGDLS, CDR2 YYNGEE, per germline. The V gene lost 4 bases and the J gene lost 5 bases, with 15 bases spanning the gap. There are 14 residues in the CDR3.

The chain is built from TRBV30 and TRBJ2-7; TRBD2 matches 10 bases. CDR1 and CDR2 from the germline V gene are GTSNPN and SVGIG (reference sequence). V dropped 4 bases and J dropped 2; count of bases not matched to a gene: 5. The CDR3 is 14 residues long. CDR3 region: CAWTLAGAPYEQYF. For the CDR3, the DNA is TGTGCCTGGACTCTAGCGGGGGCTCCCTACGAGCAGTACTTC.

The chain joins TRBV6-1 to TRBJ2-1; tentatively, D is TRBD1 (5 bases). Germline CDR1 and CDR2: MNHNS and SASEGT. This CDR3 has 16 amino acids. V was trimmed by 3 bases and J by 8 bases, leaving 20 bases between them. CDR3 nucleotide sequence: TGTGCCAGCAGTGAGACGCAGGGAAGGGCGCCCGATGAGCAGTTCTTC. It specifies CASSETQGRAPDEQFF.

The chain links TRBV30 to TRBJ2-7, with TRBD2 matching over 11 bases. Germline loops: CDR1 GTSNPN, CDR2 SVGIG (reference sequence). The CDR3 is made up of 12 amino acids. The J segment lost 4 bases and the V segment lost 4 bases, leaving 0 bases of the junction unmatched. The chain's CDR3 is CAWIAGGYEQYF. The CDR3 coding sequence is TGTGCCTGGATAGCGGGAGGGTACGAGCAGTACTTC.

This clone was detected once. The rearrangement joins TRBV27 to TRBJ1-3; tentatively, D is TRBD1 (6 bases). This CDR3 spans 15 amino acids. Trimming removed 5 bases at V and 4 bases at J, with 15 bases between. The V gene's germline CDR1 is MNHEY and CDR2 SMNVEV (reference sequence). The CDR3 DNA reads as TGTGCCAGCAGTCTAACAGGGTCGAAAGGAAACACCATATATTTT. This codes for CASSLTGSKGNTIYF.

The CDR3 loop reads CSAGDYSQFF. DNA for the CDR3: TGCAGTGCCGGGGACTACTCGCAGTTCTTC. The J gene is TRBJ2-1, the V gene TRBV20-1; 7 bases are a match to TRBD2. The germline V gene has CDR1 DFQATT and CDR2 SNEGSKA (reference sequence). The CDR3 length is 10 residues. Trimming cost V 6 bases and J 12 bases; bases outside gene matches: 5.